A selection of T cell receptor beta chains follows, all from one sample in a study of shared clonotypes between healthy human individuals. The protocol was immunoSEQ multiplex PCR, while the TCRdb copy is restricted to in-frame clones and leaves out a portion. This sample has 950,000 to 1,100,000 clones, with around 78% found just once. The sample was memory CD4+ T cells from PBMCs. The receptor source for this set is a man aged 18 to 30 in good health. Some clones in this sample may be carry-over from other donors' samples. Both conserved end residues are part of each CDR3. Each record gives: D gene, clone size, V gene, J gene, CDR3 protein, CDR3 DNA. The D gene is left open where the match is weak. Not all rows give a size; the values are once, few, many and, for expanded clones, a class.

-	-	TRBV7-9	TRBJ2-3	CASSLDGSRGTQYF	TGTGCCAGCAGCTTAGACGGGTCCCGAGGGACGCAGTATTTT
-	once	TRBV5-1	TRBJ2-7	CASSLAQGKYEQYF	TGCGCCAGCAGCTTGGCGCAGGGGAAGTACGAGCAGTACTTC
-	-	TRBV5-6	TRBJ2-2	CASSFPGALGGELFF	TGTGCCAGCAGCTTCCCAGGGGCCCTTGGCGGGGAGCTGTTTTTT
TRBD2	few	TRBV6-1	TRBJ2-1	CASSDSGRSSYNEQFF	TGTGCCAGCAGTGATAGCGGGAGGAGCTCCTACAATGAGCAGTTCTTC
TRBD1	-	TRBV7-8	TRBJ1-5	CASSLKRVRGGRQPQHF	TGTGCCAGCAGCTTAAAAAGGGTCAGGGGGGGTCGCCAGCCCCAGCATTTT
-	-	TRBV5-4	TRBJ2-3	CASSGGGLGDTQYF	TGTGCCAGCAGCGGGGGCGGGCTGGGAGATACGCAGTATTTT
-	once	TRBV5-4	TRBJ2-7	CASSNTENEQYF	TGTGCCAGCAGCAATACAGAGAACGAGCAGTACTTC
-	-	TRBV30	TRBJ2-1	CAWVPGYNEQFF	TGTGCCTGGGTTCCCGGCTACAATGAGCAGTTCTTC
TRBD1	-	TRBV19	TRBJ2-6	CASSMAQGRGSGANVLTF	TGTGCCAGTAGTATGGCCCAGGGCAGGGGGTCTGGGGCCAACGTCCTGACTTTC
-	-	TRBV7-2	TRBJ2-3	CASSLSSARGTDTQYF	TGTGCCAGCAGCTTATCTAGCGCAAGAGGCACAGATACGCAGTATTTT
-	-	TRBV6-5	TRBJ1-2	CASSYLFGHGYTF	TGTGCCAGCAGTTACCTTTTCGGGCATGGCTACACCTTC
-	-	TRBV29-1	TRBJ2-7	CSVGGGDEQYF	TGCAGCGTTGGAGGGGGAGACGAGCAGTACTTC
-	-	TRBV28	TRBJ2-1	CASSQRHEQFF	TGTGCCAGCTCCCAACGGCATGAGCAGTTCTTC
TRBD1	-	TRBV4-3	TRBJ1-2	CASSRGDRVDGYTF	TGCGCCAGCAGCCGGGGAGACAGGGTCGATGGCTACACCTTC
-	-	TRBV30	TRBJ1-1	CAWTRQPNTEAFF	TGTGCCTGGACCAGACAGCCTAACACTGAAGCTTTCTTT
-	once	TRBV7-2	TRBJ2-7	CASSSRVGGSYEQYF	TGTGCCAGCAGCTCCCGGGTGGGAGGCTCCTACGAGCAGTACTTC
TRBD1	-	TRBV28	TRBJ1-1	CASSIPGQGVRNTEAFF	TGTGCCAGCAGTATCCCGGGACAGGGGGTCCGTAACACTGAAGCTTTCTTT
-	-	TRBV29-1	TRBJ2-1	CSVESTGEQFF	TGCAGCGTTGAATCGACAGGAGAACAGTTCTTC
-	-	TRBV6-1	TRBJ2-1	CASSGRGQRSNEQFF	TGTGCCAGCAGTGGTAGAGGACAGCGGTCCAATGAGCAGTTCTTC
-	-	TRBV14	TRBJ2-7	CASSQGYREAYEQYF	TGTGCCAGCAGCCAAGGATACAGGGAAGCCTACGAGCAGTACTTC
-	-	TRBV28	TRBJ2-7	CASTPWLTGEWRERKSSYEQYF	TGTGCCAGCACCCCGTGGCTTACAGGCGAGTGGAGGGAGCGCAAAAGCTCCTACGAGCAGTACTTC
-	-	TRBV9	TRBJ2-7	CASSLDPEWEQYF	TGTGCCAGCAGCCTAGACCCCGAGTGGGAGCAGTACTTC
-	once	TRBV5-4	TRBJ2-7	CASSLGFQAAYEQYF	TGTGCCAGCAGCTTAGGGTTTCAGGCCGCCTACGAGCAGTACTTC
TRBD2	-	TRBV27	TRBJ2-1	CASSPRTSGNLYNEQFF	TGTGCCAGCAGTCCCCGGACTAGCGGGAACCTCTACAATGAGCAGTTCTTC
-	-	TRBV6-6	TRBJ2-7	CASSYSPGPYEQYF	TGTGCCAGCAGTTACTCCCCAGGGCCCTACGAGCAGTACTTC
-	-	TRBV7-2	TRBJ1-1	CASSPVGPTGAEAFF	TGTGCCAGCAGCCCCGTAGGACCCACGGGCGCTGAAGCTTTCTTT
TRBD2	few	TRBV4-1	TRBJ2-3	CASSQIAGGGADTQYF	TGCGCCAGCAGCCAAATAGCGGGAGGGGGGGCAGATACGCAGTATTTT
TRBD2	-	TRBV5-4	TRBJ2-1	CASSLRTSGSGEQFF	TGTGCCAGCAGCTTGCGGACTAGCGGGAGCGGTGAGCAGTTCTTC
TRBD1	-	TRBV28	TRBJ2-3	CASRRQGADTQYF	TGTGCCAGCCGACGACAGGGCGCAGATACGCAGTATTTT
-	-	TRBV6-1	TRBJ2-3	CASSEARGDTQYF	TGTGCCAGCAGTGAAGCGAGGGGCGATACGCAGTATTTT
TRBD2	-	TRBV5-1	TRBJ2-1	CASSSGLVVYNEQFF	TGCGCCAGCAGCTCCGGACTAGTCGTCTACAATGAGCAGTTCTTC